This entry lists 8 T cell receptor beta chains sequenced from one sample in a study of blood T cell repertoires in COVID-19. Some clones are missing from TCRdb's copy, which holds only in-frame ones; the method was immunoSEQ multiplex PCR. The repertoire consists of some 150,000 clones, with more than 75% occurring once and the leading ten covering about 2.6%. Input material: peripheral blood. The receptors were gathered from a human donor with acute or convalescent COVID-19. The donor label of this sample is uncertain.

J is TRBJ2-7 and V is TRBV5-6; TRBD1 might be the D (6 bases). The CDR3 length is 16 residues. The germline V gene encodes CDR1 SGHDT and CDR2 YYEEEE. V lost 2 bases and J lost 2, with 17 bases in between. In DNA, the CDR3 is TGTGCCAGCAGCTTAGACTCAGGGGCCGGCCCCTACGAGCAGTACTTC. As protein: CASSLDSGAGPYEQYF.

This chain uses TRBV5-5 with TRBJ1-5, with TRBD1 as a possible D gene (6 bases). Germline V gives CDR1 SGHKS, CDR2 YYEKEE (reference sequence). The V and J ends lost 4 bases and 4 bases respectively, with 15 bases between them. CDR3 length equals 15 residues. This CDR3 is CASSQGGAANQPQHF. CDR3 bases: TGTGCCAGCAGCCAAGGGGGTGCGGCAAATCAGCCCCAGCATTTT.

This clone has a single count. Here the CDR3 reads CASSFTGTGGEQYF. The CDR3 region has the DNA TGTGCCAGCAGCTTCACCGGGACAGGGGGCGAGCAGTACTTC. The rearrangement uses TRBV7-9 and TRBJ2-7; 11 bases map to TRBD1. CDR1 is SEHNR and CDR2 is FQNEAQ in the germline V gene (reference sequence). This CDR3 is 14 amino acids long. V was pared by 3 bases and J by 6 bases, with 4 bases of the junction left unmatched.

V is TRBV7-2 and J is TRBJ1-6, with D possibly matching TRBD1 (5 bases). Deletions cut 1 base from V and 10 bases from J, with 26 bases between. Germline V gene data show CDR1 as SGHTA and CDR2 as FQGNSA. The CDR3 is made up of 19 amino acids. The DNA of the CDR3 is TGTGCCAGCAGCTTAGTGGGACTTGGAACAACCCTAATAGACTCACCCCTCCACTTT. Translated: CASSLVGLGTTLIDSPLHF.

In this sample, this clone turned up once. The chain has TRBV6-2 or TRBV6-3 and TRBJ1-4; 8 nucleotides line up with TRBD1. Germline V gene data show CDR1 as MNHEY and CDR2 as SVGEGT. Trimming cost V 4 bases and J 5 bases; bases outside gene matches: 3. CDR3 size: 14 residues. CDR3 in amino acids: CASSWDRLNEKLFF. The CDR3 DNA reads TGTGCCAGCAGTTGGGACAGGTTGAATGAAAAACTGTTTTTT.

This chain links TRBV11-1 with TRBJ2-7, with D unclear. CDR3 length equals 12 residues. Trimming took off 6 bases at V and 0 bases at J, with 6 bases between the two ends. CDR1 and CDR2 from the germline V gene are SGHAT and FQDESV (reference sequence). The CDR3 reads CASSSNSYEQYF. The DNA of the CDR3 is TGTGCCAGCAGTTCCAACTCCTACGAGCAGTACTTC.

The chain carries TRBV29-1 and TRBJ2-2; 10 nucleotides agree with TRBD2. J gave up 7 bases and V 5 bases, and 13 bases lay outside the gene matches. The CDR3 is made up of 16 amino acids. Germline-derived CDR1 and CDR2 are SQVTM and ANQGSEA. As DNA, the CDR3 is TGCAGCGTTATCCTCAGCGGGAGGGTTTCAAACGGGGAGCTGTTTTTT. Its translation is CSVILSGRVSNGELFF.

The rearrangement uses TRBV5-8 and TRBJ1-2; perhaps TRBD1 as D (5 bases). The CDR3 totals 15 residues. V was clipped by 3 bases and J by 4 bases, with 16 bases between them. CDR1 SGHTS and CDR2 YDEGEE come from the germline V gene. The CDR3 nucleotides read TGTGCCAGCAGCTGGGGCGGGGTGAACGGCTATGGCTACACCTTC. Encoded protein: CASSWGGVNGYGYTF.